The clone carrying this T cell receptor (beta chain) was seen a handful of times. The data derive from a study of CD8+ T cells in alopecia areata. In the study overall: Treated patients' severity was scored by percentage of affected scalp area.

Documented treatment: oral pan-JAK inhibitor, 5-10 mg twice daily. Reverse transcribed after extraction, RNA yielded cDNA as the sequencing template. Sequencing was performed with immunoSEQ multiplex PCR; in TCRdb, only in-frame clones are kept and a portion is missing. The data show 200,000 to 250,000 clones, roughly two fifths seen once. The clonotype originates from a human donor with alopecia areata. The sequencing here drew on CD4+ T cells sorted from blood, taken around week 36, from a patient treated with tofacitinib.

This CDR3 reads CASSQSSGLETQYF. Here the CDR3 DNA reads TGTGCCAGCAGCCAATCTAGCGGGTTGGAGACCCAGTACTTC. The V and J genes are TRBV5-5 and TRBJ2-5, with 8 bases aligning to TRBD2. The CDR3 is 14 amino acids. J was trimmed by 5 bases and V by 4 bases; bases with no gene match: 7. The germline gives CDR1 SGHKS, CDR2 YYEKEE (reference sequence).